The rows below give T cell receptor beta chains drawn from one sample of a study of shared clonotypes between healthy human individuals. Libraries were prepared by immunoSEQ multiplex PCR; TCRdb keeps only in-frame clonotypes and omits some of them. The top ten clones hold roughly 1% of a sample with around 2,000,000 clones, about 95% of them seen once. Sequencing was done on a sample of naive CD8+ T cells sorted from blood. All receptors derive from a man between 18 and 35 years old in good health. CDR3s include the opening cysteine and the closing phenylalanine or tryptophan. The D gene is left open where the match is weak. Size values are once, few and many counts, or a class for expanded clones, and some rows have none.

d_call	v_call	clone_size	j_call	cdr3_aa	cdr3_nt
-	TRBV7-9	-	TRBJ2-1	CASSLEGGAAYNEQFF	TGTGCCAGCAGCTTAGAAGGGGGGGCGGCTTACAATGAGCAGTTCTTC
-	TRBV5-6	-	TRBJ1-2	CASSLYSPGSYGYTF	TGTGCCAGCAGCTTGTATTCGCCGGGTAGCTATGGCTACACCTTC
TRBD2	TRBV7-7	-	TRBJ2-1	CASSLVAGGPNEQFF	TGTGCTAGCAGCTTAGTAGCGGGAGGGCCGAATGAGCAGTTCTTC
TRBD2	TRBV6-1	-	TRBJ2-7	CASTQAGVSYEQYF	TGTGCCAGCACCCAAGCGGGAGTATCCTACGAGCAGTACTTC
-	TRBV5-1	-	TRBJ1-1	CASSLVGKTEAFF	TGCGCCAGCAGCTTGGTGGGGAAGACTGAAGCTTTCTTT
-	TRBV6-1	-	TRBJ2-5	CASRLRGPGETQYF	TGTGCCAGCAGGCTCCGGGGGCCTGGGGAGACCCAGTACTTC
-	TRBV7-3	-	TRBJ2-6	CASSPTISGANVLTF	TGTGCCAGCAGCCCCACTATCTCTGGGGCCAACGTCCTGACTTTC
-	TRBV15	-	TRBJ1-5	CATSTRTVTYSNQPQHF	TGTGCCACCAGCACCCGAACAGTGACCTATAGCAATCAGCCCCAGCATTTT
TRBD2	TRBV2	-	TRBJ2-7	CASSVASGSREQYF	TGTGCCAGCAGTGTAGCTAGCGGGAGTCGCGAGCAGTACTTC
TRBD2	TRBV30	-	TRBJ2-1	CAWSVRLAGDEQFF	TGTGCCTGGAGTGTACGGCTAGCGGGAGACGAGCAGTTCTTC
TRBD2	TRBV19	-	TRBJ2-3	CASSTVAGVADTQYF	TGTGCCAGTAGTACGGTAGCGGGAGTAGCAGATACGCAGTATTTT
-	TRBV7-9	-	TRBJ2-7	CASSIYREAYEQYF	TGTGCCAGCAGCATATACAGGGAAGCCTACGAGCAGTACTTC
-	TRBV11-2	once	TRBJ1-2	CASSFSRTVGLNYGYTF	TGTGCCAGCAGCTTCTCCCGGACGGTGGGGCTTAACTATGGCTACACCTTC
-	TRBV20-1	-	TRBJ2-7	CSASGHEQYF	TGCAGTGCCTCGGGCCACGAGCAGTACTTC
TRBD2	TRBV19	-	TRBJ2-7	CASSIVGLAGIYEQYF	TGTGCCAGTAGTATAGTAGGACTAGCGGGGATCTACGAGCAGTACTTC
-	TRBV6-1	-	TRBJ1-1	CASSEARGYTEAFF	TGTGCCAGCAGTGAAGCGCGAGGTTACACTGAAGCTTTCTTT
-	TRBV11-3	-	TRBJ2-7	CASSLGPSYEQYF	TGTGCCAGCAGCTTAGGTCCCTCCTACGAGCAGTACTTC
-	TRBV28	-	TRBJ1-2	CASSLGSGDGYGYTF	TGTGCCAGCAGTTTAGGTTCGGGGGACGGGTATGGCTACACCTTC
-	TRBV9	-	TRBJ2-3	CASSVAGLSTDTQYF	TGTGCCAGCAGCGTAGCTGGACTGAGCACAGATACGCAGTATTTT
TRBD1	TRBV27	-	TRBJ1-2	CASSSSGTGFGYTF	TGTGCCAGCAGTTCCTCCGGGACAGGGTTCGGCTACACCTTC